This T cell receptor beta chain was obtained from a study of T cell responses to AZD1222 COVID-19 vaccine (dated by TCRdb to 2020 to 2022). Concerning the study at large: A total of approximately 240 trial participants underwent TCR sequencing, of whom 207 had received two doses of AZD1222 and around 25 had received two doses of the MenACWY control vaccine. Enrollment into the trials was organized by age into subgroups of 18-55, 56-69 and 70-plus years, and those subgroups contained roughly 140, 27 and 60 TCR-sequenced participants, respectively.

From V the trimming removes 2 bases and from J it removes 14 bases, while the gene matches leave 14 bases of the junction unaccounted for. The CDR3 has 17 amino acids, counting the end cysteine and phenylalanine. CDR3 DNA is the only sequence kept; it has 51 bases, read in frame from the first base. Looking up the germline V gene yields CDR1 SGHVS and CDR2 FQNEAQ. The table lists this clone with a count of one. The specificity of this receptor is unknown. No base-level quality is on record; no much larger clone is a single base apart. Overall results and qualifications from the work: After two AZD1222 doses, spike-specific TCR breadth and depth were significantly higher than at day 0 and than in MenACWY recipients. Participants were mostly white British and included more females than males, and it was suggested by the authors that clonal diversity may have been underestimated. Only a handful of AZD1222 recipients were SARS-CoV-2 seropositive at baseline, limiting conclusions about previously exposed vaccinees. Epitopes outside the regions mutated in the B.1.351 and B.1.1.7 variants were reportedly recognized by nearly half of the unique spike-specific TCRs. The 56-69-year group was small, and its depth increase did not reach significance, likely because of low power. The vaccine-associated CD4 TCRs covered the entire spike protein, and the dominant responses fell in regions 160-218 and 743-854. Because no samples from the day 14 peak response were available, repertoires could be characterized only after the peak T cell response.

The CDR3 regions of human TCRbeta chains were analyzed by immunosequencing. The authors' pipeline ran thus. TCRs in the repertoires were compared against a reference library of SARS-CoV-2-specific TCRs that had been generated with the MIRA antigen-specificity platform. Breadth was defined as the fraction of unique TCRs that were SARS-CoV-2-associated. Depth was defined as the fraction of total T cells that were SARS-CoV-2-associated. Using the MIRA data, every spike-specific TCR was mapped to the spike region that the TCR reacted to and assigned to either a CD4 or a CD8 class. Log10-transformed breadth and depth values were compared by one-way ANOVA with Sidak's multiple comparisons tests. As stored in TCRdb, this immuneACCESS dataset retains in-frame rearrangements with V and J assigned. A fraction of the clones does not appear; measured against another copy, unresolved V genes explain less than half of the discrepancy, and the remainder lacks a known reason. V, J and clone size are those of that table, while D and trimming were read from the DNA. For this sample there are more than 150,000 clones; about 87% appear just once. Together, the top ten hold roughly 9.7% of the sample.

In the paper's terms, the time point label means: about 28 days (+/-7) after the second vaccine dose. AZD1222 recipients with second doses at about 4 weeks or about 12 weeks were pooled, because spike-specific TCR depth and breadth did not differ between schedules. Vaccinee samples came from UK trials COV001 and COV002, including a single-blind randomized controlled phase 2/3 trial of AZD1222 (ChAdOx1 nCoV-19) in healthy adults. Trial participant PBMC samples were collected at day 0 and day 28 after the second dose for TCRbeta chain sequencing. The source was peripheral blood, collected 28 days after the second AZD1222 dose. The chain joins TRBV7-8 to TRBJ2-3; a stretch of 15 junction bases matches TRBD2. The TCR was taken from an adult who received the AZD1222 COVID-19 vaccine. Read as DNA, the sequence is TGTGCCAGCAGCTTATTAATGCCTGGGACTAGCGGGAGGAAGGGGTATTTT. Its protein is CASSLLMPGTSGRKGYF.